Below, 31 T cell receptor beta chains from the same sample are listed, as sequenced in a study of identical twins. TCRdb re-derived calls from the 5' RACE reads in MiXCR, one entry per CDR3 protein. The sample holds 250,000 or so distinct CDR3 sequences, approximately 8.3% seen once. These data also formed part of another study, on yellow fever vaccine responses in identical twins.

The sequenced sample consisted of CD8+ T cells sorted from blood. The receptors were gathered from a woman between 18 and 29 years old in good health.

A word on this clonotype: A much larger clone differs from this one at a single base, so this may be a read error. CDR3 nucleotides: TGTGCCATCAGCTTGGGGAAGGACGAGCAGTACTTC. This sequence encodes CAISLGKDEQYF. The chain joins TRBV5-6 to TRBJ2-7, with unresolved D. The CDR3 loop spans 12 amino acids. Per the germline V gene, CDR1 is SGHDT and CDR2 is YYEEEE.

This chain joins TRBV5-1 and TRBJ2-1; 9 bases are shared with TRBD1. This CDR3 comprises 14 residues. Germline lookup yields CDR1 SGHRS and CDR2 YFSETQ. V lost 4 bases, J lost 6 bases, and 5 bases stayed unmatched. CDR3 region: CASSPGTGFNEQFF. The CDR3 region has the DNA TGCGCCAGCAGCCCCGGGACAGGGTTCAATGAGCAGTTCTTC.

This clonotype was observed many times. The J gene is TRBJ1-1, the V gene TRBV11-2; D not resolved. CDR1 is SGHAT, CDR2 FQNNGV, per germline. V was trimmed by 5 bases and J by 2 bases, leaving 18 bases between them. The length of the CDR3 is 16 residues. CDR3 region: CASSHLGMGGNTEAFF. The CDR3 DNA reads TGTGCCAGCAGCCACTTGGGCATGGGTGGAAACACTGAAGCTTTCTTT.

This clonotype was detected many times. The chain couples TRBV15 to TRBJ2-1; 7 bases match TRBD1. The CDR3 spans 15 residues. V lost 5 bases and J lost 5; bases outside the gene matches: 9. CDR1 and CDR2 from the germline V gene are LNHNV and YYDKDF (reference sequence). In nucleotides, the CDR3 is TGTGCCACCAGCCGCCGGGACAGAGGGAACAATGAGCAGTTCTTC. This sequence encodes CATSRRDRGNNEQFF.

This clonotype was observed a handful of times. V usage is TRBV12-3 or TRBV12-4 and J usage is TRBJ2-1; 11 nucleotides agree with TRBD1. Trimming took 2 bases from V and 4 from J; bases not matched to a gene: 4. This CDR3 region has 16 residues. The CDR3 DNA sequence: TGTGCCAGCAGTTTATCCGGGACAGGGGGATACAATGAGCAGTTCTTC. Protein product: CASSLSGTGGYNEQFF.

This clonotype was counted ten times or more. The chain couples TRBV28 to TRBJ2-7, with 13 bases that match TRBD2. V gave up 2 bases and J gave up 6 bases; unmatched junction bases: 1. There are 14 residues in the CDR3. Germline values: CDR1 MDHEN, CDR2 SYDVKM. CDR3 DNA sequence: TGTGCCAGCAGTTTAGGGACTAGCGGGGCCGAGCAGTACTTC. Its translation is CASSLGTSGAEQYF.

On this clonotype: Because it lacks the conserved phenylalanine or tryptophan at the end, this CDR3 is likely a read error. J is TRBJ2-3 and V is TRBV7-9; D perhaps matches TRBD2 (5 bases). The germline V gene has CDR1 SEHNR and CDR2 FQNEAQ (reference sequence). The CDR3 is 11 amino acids. CDR3 in amino acids: CAILTGYTQYL. As DNA, the CDR3 is TGTGCGATCCTGACGGGATATACGCAGTATCTT.

The chain uses TRBV5-1 and TRBJ2-1, with 16 nucleotides matching TRBD2. The CDR3 contains 16 residues. V lost 4 bases and J lost 9; bases outside the gene matches: 7. Germline CDR1 and CDR2: SGHRS and YFSETQ. The CDR3 loop is CASSLGLAGGPFEQFF. CDR3 in DNA: TGCGCCAGCAGCCTGGGACTAGCGGGAGGGCCGTTTGAGCAGTTCTTC.

CDR3: CASRPTGGNEQFF. The DNA for the CDR3 is TGTGCCAGCAGGCCTACAGGGGGCAATGAGCAGTTCTTC. The rearrangement joins TRBV7-3 to TRBJ2-1; TRBD1 matches 8 bases. The CDR3 has 13 residues. Per the germline V gene, CDR1 is SGHTA and CDR2 is FQGTGA. After removal of 6 bases from V and 6 bases from J, the junction contained 4 bases not matched to a gene.

The gene calls are TRBV4-3 and TRBJ2-7; tentative D call: TRBD2 (5 bases). Trimming cost V 0 bases and J 5 bases, with 8 bases left between them. The CDR3 is 13 residues long. The germline CDR1 and CDR2 sequences are LGHNA and YSLEER. CDR3 coding DNA: TGCGCCAGCAGCCAAGATACCGGGGACGAGCAGTACTTC. This sequence encodes CASSQDTGDEQYF.

This clonotype has just a few counts. This chain joins TRBV3-1 and TRBJ2-5; 9 bases fit TRBD2. V dropped 3 bases and J dropped 1; count of bases not matched to a gene: 6. The CDR3 contains 16 residues. Germline CDR1 and CDR2: LGHDT and YNNKEL (reference sequence). The CDR3 nucleotides are TGTGCCAGCAGCCAGGGACTAGCTGAAATCCAAGAGACCCAGTACTTC. This gives the protein CASSQGLAEIQETQYF.

This clonotype was picked up a small number of times. The chain employs TRBV7-2 and TRBJ2-1; D ambiguous. This CDR3 has 11 amino acids. Trimming left V 8 bases short and J 4 bases short, with 6 bases between. The germline CDR1 and CDR2 sequences are SGHTA and FQGNSA. The CDR3: CASLYYNEQFF. CDR3 nucleotides: TGTGCCAGCTTGTATTACAATGAGCAGTTCTTC.

This clonotype was observed at least ten times. The chain carries TRBV12-3 or TRBV12-4 and TRBJ2-1; 9 nucleotides line up with TRBD2. The junction had 10 bases not matched to a gene; V was cut back by 7 bases and J by 9 bases. The CDR3 has 14 residues. The CDR3 protein is CASTPTAGGGEQFF. As DNA, the CDR3 is TGTGCCAGCACCCCGACAGCGGGGGGCGGTGAGCAGTTCTTC.

This clonotype has a single count. An end of the junction does not agree with germline; a read error may underlie this. The CDR3 DNA reads TGTGCCAGTAGTGGAGAGTCCACAGATACGCAGTATTTT. Residues: CASSGESTDTQYF. The chain employs TRBV2 and TRBJ2-3; no firm D call. CDR1 and CDR2 (germline): SNHLY, FYNNEI. The CDR3 contains 13 residues.

The V call is TRBV3-1, the J call TRBJ2-1; D is perhaps TRBD1 (5 bases). The CDR3 spans 14 residues. The ends were cut back, 0 bases at V and 8 bases at J, with 11 bases in the middle. CDR1 and CDR2 (germline): LGHDT, YNNKEL (reference sequence). The chain's CDR3 is CASSQDSQGYEQFF. DNA for the CDR3: TGTGCCAGCAGCCAAGATTCGCAGGGCTATGAGCAGTTCTTC.

This clonotype was observed many times. The rearrangement uses TRBV27 and TRBJ2-7, with a weak D call TRBD2 (6 bases). The V end was cut by 5 bases, the J end by 7 bases, with 18 bases between. The CDR3 length is 14 residues. The germline V gene has CDR1 MNHEY and CDR2 SMNVEV (reference sequence). CDR3 bases: TGTGCCAGCAGTCGTCCGGGACTGACGCCTGAGCAGTACTTC. Residues: CASSRPGLTPEQYF.

The table lists this clonotype with many counts. This chain uses TRBV7-9 with TRBJ2-1; perhaps TRBD2 as D (5 bases). Trimming stripped 5 bases from V and 5 bases from J, with 16 bases between. This CDR3 is 15 amino acids long. Germline V lookup: CDR1 SEHNR, CDR2 FQNEAQ (reference sequence). The CDR3 loop reads CASSPRTFEDNEQFF. The CDR3 DNA is TGTGCCAGCAGCCCGCGGACTTTCGAGGACAATGAGCAGTTCTTC.

This clonotype occurred many times. The chain carries TRBV27 and TRBJ2-3; D is perhaps TRBD1 or TRBD2 (5 bases each). From germline, CDR1 is MNHEY and CDR2 SMNVEV (reference sequence). The CDR3 is 16 residues long. The ends were cut back, 1 base at V and 6 bases at J, with 17 bases in the middle. This CDR3 is CASSLFTGTTMDTQYF. DNA for the CDR3: TGTGCCAGCAGTTTATTTACCGGGACCACCATGGATACGCAGTATTTT.

The chain recombines TRBV20-1 with TRBJ2-7; 11 bases match TRBD2. V was clipped by 2 bases and J by 4 bases; unmatched bases: 10. Germline CDR1 is DFQATT and CDR2 is SNEGSKA (reference sequence). The CDR3 has 16 residues. CDR3 DNA: TGCAGTGCTAGAACATACGGTCTAGCGGGAGGATACGAGCAGTACTTC. It is translated as CSARTYGLAGGYEQYF.

V and J are TRBV9 and TRBJ1-6; D may be TRBD1 (5 bases). The CDR3 covers 15 residues. Trimming removed 0 bases at V and 12 bases at J, with 16 bases between. The germline gives CDR1 SGDLS, CDR2 YYNGEE. The CDR3 coding sequence is TGTGCCAGCAGCGTAGAAGGGGACCGCATGAGACCCCTCCACTTT. This translates into CASSVEGDRMRPLHF.

This clonotype was observed a few times. V is TRBV12-3 or TRBV12-4 and J is TRBJ2-2, with 9 nucleotides matching TRBD1. The CDR3 has 17 residues. Trimming at V came to 5 bases and at J to 3 bases, leaving 10 bases not matched to a gene. CDR3 coding DNA: TGTGCCAGCAGTCGACCGGGACAGGGCCCCGACACCGGGGAGCTGTTTTTT. Encoded protein: CASSRPGQGPDTGELFF.

A few counts support this clonotype. This CDR3 reads CASSYSIGTRLSYNEQFF. The CDR3 bases are TGTGCCAGCAGTTACTCGATCGGAACTCGCCTCTCCTACAATGAGCAGTTCTTC. V is TRBV6-5 and J is TRBJ2-1; no definite D call. V lost 0 bases and J 0 bases, leaving 15 bases between the germline ends. Germline assignment: CDR1 MNHEY and CDR2 SVGAGI. The CDR3 is made up of 18 amino acids.

This clonotype has just a few counts. V gene TRBV12-3 or TRBV12-4 combines with J gene TRBJ1-1; maybe TRBD1 (6 bases). The ends were cut back, 3 bases at V and 8 bases at J, with 7 bases in the middle. CDR3 length: 11 residues. The DNA for the CDR3 is TGTGCCAGCAGTTTGACAGGAGAAGCTTTCTTT. Translation gives CASSLTGEAFF.

This clonotype was recorded a few times. Written as DNA, the CDR3 is TGTGCCAGCAGCCCGACAGGGGGCGTCGAGGATACGCAGTATTTT. Translation gives CASSPTGGVEDTQYF. The chain has TRBV14 and TRBJ2-3; 10 bases fit TRBD1. CDR1 SGHDN and CDR2 FVKESK come from the germline V gene. CDR3 size: 15 residues. The V gene end was trimmed by 4 bases and the J gene end by 6 bases; junction bases not matched to a gene: 7.

Only a few counts were recorded for this clonotype. The chain joins TRBV27 to TRBJ1-2; D is unresolved. Germline CDR1 MNHEY, CDR2 SMNVEV (reference sequence). V was clipped by 4 bases and J by 5 bases, with 20 bases between them. The CDR3 totals 16 residues. This chain's CDR3 is CASSSYNRDPTYGYTF. The CDR3 DNA follows: TGTGCCAGCAGTTCATATAACCGGGATCCAACATATGGCTACACCTTC.

This clonotype was counted a few times. The chain uses TRBV5-1 and TRBJ2-3, with TRBD2 identical over 7 bases. J lost 5 bases, V lost 7 bases, and 13 bases had no gene match. The CDR3 extends over 15 amino acids. Looked up from germline, CDR1 is SGHRS and CDR2 is YFSETQ. The CDR3 region has the DNA TGCGCCAGCGGCCTTGATTCGGCTAGCGGAGATACGCAGTATTTT. It codes for CASGLDSASGDTQYF.

The chain has TRBV7-9 and TRBJ2-1; no definite D call. The CDR3 totals 16 residues. The V end lost 7 bases, the J end lost 0 bases, and 16 bases lay between the germline ends. Germline CDR1 is SEHNR and CDR2 is FQNEAQ (reference sequence). CDR3 nucleotides: TGTGCCAGCAACTCTCAGAGCGCCGACTCCTACAATGAGCAGTTCTTC. Translating gives CASNSQSADSYNEQFF.

This clonotype has just a few counts. The rearrangement uses TRBV27 and TRBJ2-1; perhaps TRBD2 as D (5 bases). CDR3 size: 16 residues. The V end lost 4 bases, the J end lost 3 bases, and 16 bases lay between the germline ends. Per germline, CDR1 MNHEY and CDR2 SMNVEV (reference sequence). This CDR3 reads CASSSQLGSVYNEQFF. CDR3 DNA sequence: TGTGCCAGCAGTTCCCAACTAGGTTCCGTCTACAATGAGCAGTTCTTC.

The chain recombines TRBV5-1 with TRBJ2-3; D is ambiguous. With 0 bases removed from V and 4 bases from J, the gap between germline ends came to 15 bases. The CDR3 runs 16 residues. Germline values: CDR1 SGHRS, CDR2 YFSETQ. The DNA of the CDR3 is TGCGCCAGCAGCTTGGTCGTCCAGGATTTTTCAGATACGCAGTATTTT. This translates into CASSLVVQDFSDTQYF.

This clonotype has ten or more counts. The chain uses TRBV3-1 and TRBJ2-5; D gene unclear. Deletions cut 0 bases from V and 2 bases from J, with 1 base between. CDR3 size: 12 residues. Germline-derived CDR1 and CDR2 are LGHDT and YNNKEL (reference sequence). The CDR3 is CASSQDQETQYF. The CDR3 DNA sequence: TGTGCCAGCAGCCAAGATCAAGAGACCCAGTACTTC.

The chain couples TRBV20-1 to TRBJ2-2; maybe TRBD2 (5 bases). The CDR3 runs 14 residues. The V and J ends lost 5 bases and 3 bases respectively, with 13 bases between them. The germline gives CDR1 DFQATT, CDR2 SNEGSKA (reference sequence). CDR3 sequence reads: CSARLMRDTGELFF. DNA of the CDR3: TGCAGTGCTCGCCTGATGAGGGACACCGGGGAGCTGTTTTTT.